These T cell receptor beta chains were read from a single sample in a study of radiotherapy plus CTLA-4 blockade in lung cancer. Some clones are missing from TCRdb's copy, which holds only in-frame ones; the method was immunoSEQ multiplex PCR. The repertoire holds 25,000 to 35,000 clones, with around 85% as singletons. The sequenced sample was peripheral blood, obtained from a patient treated with radiotherapy plus ipilimumab. The receptors were gathered from a human donor with non-small cell lung cancer who had stable disease on radiotherapy plus ipilimumab. The CDR3 runs from the conserved cysteine through the conserved F or W. D genes are given only for firm matches. Size is stated for part of the rows, as once, few or many counts, or as a class when the clone is expanded.

j_call v_call d_call clone_size cdr3_aa cdr3_nt
TRBJ1-2 TRBV9 . . CASTERGGQDYGYTF TGTGCCAGCACCGAGAGGGGGGGGCAGGACTATGGCTACACCTTC
TRBJ2-7 TRBV6-5 . . CASNGGAGGYEQYF TGTGCCAGCAACGGGGGAGCAGGGGGCTACGAGCAGTACTTC
TRBJ2-7 TRBV5-5 . . CASSLVSEYEQYF TGTGCCAGCAGCTTGGTTAGCGAGTACGAGCAGTACTTC
TRBJ1-2 TRBV27 . . CASSPGHYGYTF TGTGCCAGCAGCCCGGGACACTATGGCTACACCTTC
TRBJ2-2 TRBV14 . . CASSRQENTGELFF TGTGCCAGCAGCCGGCAGGAGAACACCGGGGAGCTGTTTTTT
TRBJ2-1 TRBV2 . . CASSAGLEQFF TGTGCCAGCAGTGCGGGTTTGGAGCAGTTCTTC
TRBJ1-5 TRBV6-1 . . CASSEAEYQPQHF TGTGCCAGCAGTGAGGCAGAATATCAGCCCCAGCATTTT
TRBJ1-5 TRBV13 . . CASSLGPSNQPQHF TGTGCCAGCAGCTTAGGGCCGAGCAATCAGCCCCAGCATTTT
TRBJ2-7 TRBV19 . . CASSIGSTPVSYEQYF TGTGCCAGTAGTATAGGTTCCACTCCGGTCTCCTACGAGCAGTACTTC
TRBJ1-5 TRBV11-2 . . CASSYDSSNQPQHF TGTGCCAGCAGTTACGACAGTAGCAATCAGCCCCAGCATTTT
TRBJ1-2 TRBV7-9 . . CASRSAGSGYGYTF TGTGCCAGCAGGTCGGCAGGGTCGGGCTATGGCTACACCTTC
TRBJ2-3 TRBV6-5 . . CASSYSVFTDTQYF TGTGCCAGCAGTTACTCGGTATTTACAGATACGCAGTATTTT
TRBJ1-5 TRBV7-6 . . CASSGPNQPQHF TGTGCCAGCAGCGGACCCAATCAGCCCCAGCATTTT
TRBJ1-5 TRBV7-2 . . CASSLGGGNNQPQHF TGTGCCAGCAGCTTAGGCGGGGGGAACAATCAGCCCCAGCATTTT
TRBJ2-2 TRBV7-9 TRBD1 . CASSPATGGLTGELFF TGTGCCAGCAGCCCAGCGACAGGGGGGCTCACCGGGGAGCTGTTTTTT
TRBJ1-1 TRBV5-1 . once CASSRTVKGDTEAFF TGCGCCAGCAGTAGGACAGTGAAAGGGGACACTGAAGCTTTCTTT
TRBJ1-2 TRBV27 TRBD1 . CASSQGAYYGYTF TGTGCCAGCAGTCAGGGGGCGTACTATGGCTACACCTTC
TRBJ1-1 TRBV5-6 . . CASSLVSGETEAFF TGTGCCAGCAGCTTGGTGTCGGGGGAGACTGAAGCTTTCTTT
TRBJ2-5 TRBV30 TRBD1 . CAWSAPGQGGETQYF TGTGCCTGGAGTGCCCCGGGACAGGGTGGGGAGACCCAGTACTTC
TRBJ2-3 TRBV9 TRBD2 . CASSVAIAGGYTDTQYF TGTGCCAGCAGCGTAGCAATAGCGGGGGGGTACACAGATACGCAGTATTTT
TRBJ1-6 TRBV28 . . CASSFLTAGNSPLHF TGTGCCAGCAGTTTTCTCACGGCGGGTAATTCACCCCTCCACTTT
TRBJ2-1 TRBV5-1 . . CASSLPTGSSYNEQFF TGCGCCAGCAGCTTACCGACTGGTAGCTCCTACAATGAGCAGTTCTTC
TRBJ1-4 TRBV6-1 . once CASSEAANTEKLFF TGTGCCAGCAGTGAAGCGGCGAATACTGAAAAACTGTTTTTT
TRBJ1-2 TRBV30 . . CAWTPWTTIPTYGYTF TGTGCCTGGACCCCCTGGACCACTATTCCAACCTATGGCTACACCTTC
TRBJ2-5 TRBV11-2 . few CASSQETQYF TGTGCCAGCAGCCAAGAGACCCAGTACTTC
TRBJ2-3 TRBV5-6 . . CASSWYTDTQYF TGTGCCAGCAGCTGGTACACAGATACGCAGTATTTT
TRBJ1-6 TRBV11-2 . . CASSLQTTNAPLHF TGTGCCAGCAGCTTACAAACCACGAATGCACCCCTCCACTTT
TRBJ1-1 TRBV30 . few CAWRFGMNTEAFF TGTGCCTGGAGATTTGGGATGAACACTGAAGCTTTCTTT
TRBJ2-2 TRBV19 . few CASSQRAGELFF TGTGCCAGTAGTCAAAGGGCCGGGGAGCTGTTTTTT
TRBJ1-1 TRBV4-1 . . CASSHPERRGTEAFF TGCGCCAGCAGCCACCCCGAACGGAGGGGCACTGAAGCTTTCTTT
TRBJ1-5 TRBV2 TRBD1 . CASRPTGGSAQPQHF TGTGCCAGCAGGCCGACAGGGGGCAGCGCTCAGCCCCAGCATTTT